The entry below gives a single TCR beta chain sequence along with its context. Its antigen remains unknown. In the naive CD8 group, cells lacked CD45RO and were positively selected for CCR7, so terminally differentiated effector memory CD45RA+ cells were left out. Every donor was a Caucasian adult from Nashville, Tennessee. The data were taken from a study of shared clonotypes between healthy human individuals. Study observations and caveats: Few donors limited the genetic and exposure-history diversity represented.

Every subset's genomic DNA went evenly onto several immunoSEQ plates. Profiled with immunoSEQ multiplex PCR; TCRdb holds only in-frame clones, not every one. Here the sample spans roughly 2 million clones, around 96% being singletons. CDR1 is KGHSH and CDR2 is LQKENI in the germline V gene. This CDR3 contains 18 residues. Between the trimmed V and J ends, which lost 3 bases and 3 bases, there was a span of 23 bases. The source is a man aged 18 to 29 in good health. The rearrangement joins TRBV18 to TRBJ1-1; D unclear. The sequenced sample consisted of naive CD8+ T cells sorted from blood. CDR3 in amino acids: CASSPQFPGPPGDTEAFF. DNA for the CDR3: TGTGCCAGCTCACCCCAATTCCCGGGCCCCCCGGGAGACACTGAAGCTTTCTTT.